The 22 T cell receptor beta chains below come from one sample, sequenced in a study of shared clonotypes between healthy human individuals. Clones were sequenced by immunoSEQ multiplex PCR, and TCRdb holds only the in-frame ones, with some missing. The table records about 2.1 million clones, 85% to 95% of them present only once. Naive-designated CD8 cells lacked CD45RO, were positively enriched for CCR7, and omitted terminally differentiated effector memory CD45RA+ cells. The sample taken for sequencing was naive CD8+ T cells from PBMCs. The receptors here all came from a young man in good health. Some clones in this sample may be carry-over from other donors' samples.

The V and J genes are TRBV28 and TRBJ2-2; D unresolved. Trimming stripped 5 bases from V and 4 bases from J, with 11 bases between. The CDR3 totals 14 residues. Germline V lookup: CDR1 MDHEN, CDR2 SYDVKM. CDR3 sequence reads: CASSGYDSTGELFF. CDR3 bases: TGTGCCAGCAGTGGATACGACTCCACCGGGGAGCTGTTTTTT.

The chain couples TRBV9 to TRBJ2-7; 8 nucleotides agree with TRBD1. The CDR3 contains 18 residues. The germline CDR1 and CDR2 sequences are SGDLS and YYNGEE. Trimming removed 4 bases from V and 1 base from J; junction bases left unmatched: 16. The CDR3 here is CASSPGGTGRTESYEQYF. CDR3 DNA sequence: TGTGCCAGCAGCCCAGGGGGCACAGGGCGTACCGAGTCCTACGAGCAGTACTTC.

V is TRBV27 and J is TRBJ2-7; D is perhaps TRBD1 (6 bases). Deletions cut 4 bases from V and 0 bases from J, with 7 bases between. The CDR3 is 13 residues long. Germline V CDR1 and CDR2: MNHEY, SMNVEV (reference sequence). CDR3 sequence: CASSWTVSYEQYF. DNA of the CDR3: TGTGCCAGCAGTTGGACAGTCTCCTACGAGCAGTACTTC.

The chain carries TRBV7-3 and TRBJ2-2; D may match TRBD1 or TRBD2 (5 bases each). Trimming pared 1 base from V and 6 bases from J, leaving 21 bases between. CDR1 and CDR2 from the germline V gene are SGHTA and FQGTGA. This CDR3 comprises 18 residues. CDR3 residues: CASSLITQGREIAGELFF. Written as DNA, the CDR3 is TGTGCCAGCAGCTTAATAACTCAGGGCAGGGAGATCGCCGGGGAGCTGTTTTTT.

CDR3 in amino acids: CASSPPGLSYEQYF. The CDR3 bases are TGTGCCAGCAGCCCTCCGGGCCTCTCCTACGAGCAGTACTTC. V and J are TRBV11-2 and TRBJ2-7, with D unresolved. Looked up from germline, CDR1 is SGHAT and CDR2 is FQNNGV. The CDR3 sequence is 14 residues long. V lost 5 bases and J lost 0, with 11 bases in between. Based on the CDR3 plus reference TRBV11-2 and TRBJ2-7, the full variable domain is EAGVAQSPRYKIIEKRQSVAFWCNPISGHATLYWYQQILGQGPKLLIQFQNNGVVDDSQLPKDRFSAERLKGVDSTLKIQPAKLEDSAVYLCASSPPGLSYEQYFGPGTRLTVT.

The J gene is TRBJ1-2, the V gene TRBV18; no clear D. CDR3 size: 15 residues. Germline lookup yields CDR1 KGHSH and CDR2 LQKENI. Trimming removed 0 bases at V and 0 bases at J, with 8 bases between. CDR3 sequence reads: CASSPPYAANYGYTF. Here the CDR3 DNA reads TGTGCCAGCTCACCACCGTATGCAGCTAACTATGGCTACACCTTC. The complete variable domain, with remaining parts taken from reference TRBV18 and TRBJ1-2, reads NAGVMQNPRHLVRRRGQEARLRCSPMKGHSHVYWYRQLPEEGLKFMVYLQKENIIDESGMPKERFSAEFPKEGPSILRIQQVVRGDSAAYFCASSPPYAANYGYTFGSGTRLTVV.

The chain's CDR3 is CASSLTFSAEAFF. The CDR3, as DNA: TGTGCCAGCAGCTTAACCTTCAGTGCTGAAGCTTTCTTT. The chain joins TRBV7-2 to TRBJ1-1, with D unresolved. The CDR3 totals 13 residues. The germline V and J ends were trimmed by 2 bases and 6 bases, with 10 bases remaining between them. Per the germline V gene, CDR1 is SGHTA and CDR2 is FQGNSA.

The DNA of the CDR3 is TGTGCCAGCAGTTTAGTTCTTGACACCGGGGAGCTGTTTTTT. Protein: CASSLVLDTGELFF. The chain has TRBV27 and TRBJ2-2; D is unclear. The length of the CDR3 is 14 residues. Trimming stripped 2 bases from V and 3 bases from J, with 7 bases between. Germline CDR1 is MNHEY and CDR2 is SMNVEV (reference sequence).

The chain carries TRBV5-4 and TRBJ1-1; D remains unclear. V gave up 4 bases and J gave up 3 bases, with 7 bases separating them. The CDR3 length is 12 residues. CDR1 and CDR2 from the germline V gene are SGHNT and YYREEE (reference sequence). CDR3 region: CASSARDTEAFF. The CDR3, as DNA: TGTGCCAGCAGCGCCCGGGACACTGAAGCTTTCTTT.

The chain couples TRBV21-1 to TRBJ2-3. TRBV21-1 is described as a pseudogene. The CDR3 consists of 17 residues. The CDR3, as DNA: TGTGCCAGCAGTACATTGCTTAAGTCCGGGGCGCGGGATACGCAGTATTTT. It encodes CASSTLLKSGARDTQYF.

The chain employs TRBV18 and TRBJ2-3; 10 bases line up with TRBD2. Germline loops: CDR1 KGHSH, CDR2 LQKENI. J lost 2 bases, V lost 6 bases, and 11 bases had no gene match. The CDR3 covers 17 residues. The CDR3 region has the DNA TGTGCCAGCTCCCCCGCTCGACTAGCGGGTACCACAGATACGCAGTATTTT. This translates into CASSPARLAGTTDTQYF.

This chain links TRBV11-2 with TRBJ2-5; 7 bases line up with TRBD1. This CDR3 region has 15 residues. V shed 5 bases, J shed 2 bases, and the junction held 8 bases outside the gene matches. Per the germline V gene, CDR1 is SGHAT and CDR2 is FQNNGV. As DNA, the CDR3 is TGTGCCAGCAGCGCCCCCGGGACAGCACAAGAGACCCAGTACTTC. This translates into CASSAPGTAQETQYF. The whole variable domain, remainder taken from reference TRBV11-2 and TRBJ2-5, is EAGVAQSPRYKIIEKRQSVAFWCNPISGHATLYWYQQILGQGPKLLIQFQNNGVVDDSQLPKDRFSAERLKGVDSTLKIQPAKLEDSAVYLCASSAPGTAQETQYFGPGTRLLVL.

The chain has TRBV5-1 and TRBJ2-7, with D possibly matching TRBD2 (6 bases). Germline V gene sequence: CDR1 SGHRS, CDR2 YFSETQ. The CDR3 covers 14 residues. The V end lost 4 bases, the J end lost 4 bases, and 15 bases lay between the germline ends. This chain's CDR3 is CASSPAGTRYEQYF. The CDR3 DNA is TGCGCCAGCAGCCCAGCAGGGACTCGATACGAGCAGTACTTC.

The V and J genes are TRBV5-6 and TRBJ2-7; TRBD1 or TRBD2 may be the D gene (5 bases each). Germline V gene data show CDR1 as SGHDT and CDR2 as YYEEEE. V lost 2 bases, J lost 3 bases, and 12 bases lay in between. The CDR3 covers 14 residues. CDR3 coding DNA: TGTGCCAGCAGCTTTTCGGGACCCCTCTACGAGCAGTACTTC. It specifies CASSFSGPLYEQYF.

The J gene is TRBJ2-2, the V gene TRBV4-3; maybe TRBD2 (6 bases). This CDR3 contains 15 residues. The ends were cut back, 4 bases at V and 7 bases at J, with 16 bases in the middle. Germline-derived CDR1 and CDR2 are LGHNA and YSLEER. The CDR3 region is CASSPNGGVVGELFF. CDR3 sequence (DNA): TGCGCCAGCAGCCCAAACGGAGGGGTTGTCGGGGAGCTGTTTTTT.

The chain employs TRBV15 and TRBJ2-1; weak D call: TRBD1 (5 bases). Germline lookup yields CDR1 LNHNV and CDR2 YYDKDF (reference sequence). Trimming shortened V by 1 base and J by 0 bases, and 10 bases separated the two germline ends. The CDR3 is 16 residues long. The CDR3 loop reads CATSRAKGPSYNEQFF. The CDR3 nucleotides are TGTGCCACCAGCAGAGCAAAGGGGCCCTCCTACAATGAGCAGTTCTTC.

The V gene is TRBV27, the J gene TRBJ2-4, with D possibly called TRBD1 or TRBD2 (5 bases each). V lost 8 bases and J lost 8, with 10 bases in between. CDR1 and CDR2 (germline): MNHEY, SMNVEV (reference sequence). CDR3 length equals 11 residues. The CDR3 is CASWGSDIQYF. In DNA form, the CDR3 reads TGTGCCAGCTGGGGGTCGGACATTCAGTACTTC.

The chain employs TRBV5-4 and TRBJ2-5; maybe TRBD2 (5 bases). CDR1 SGHNT and CDR2 YYREEE come from the germline V gene (reference sequence). V shed 1 base and J shed 4 bases, with 17 bases lying between them. The CDR3 has 16 residues. CDR3 coding DNA: TGTGCCAGCAGCTTGATTTCTGGTCCGGGGATAGAGACCCAGTACTTC. Translation gives CASSLISGPGIETQYF. The whole variable domain, filled in from reference TRBV5-4 and TRBJ2-5, reads ETGVTQSPTHLIKTRGQQVTLRCSSQSGHNTVSWYQQALGQGPQFIFQYYREEENGRGNFPPRFSGLQFPNYSSELNVNALELDDSALYLCASSLISGPGIETQYFGPGTRLLVL.

The J gene is TRBJ2-2, the V gene TRBV7-9, with D uncertain. Between the trimmed V and J ends, which lost 0 bases and 11 bases, there was a span of 7 bases. The germline CDR1 and CDR2 sequences are SEHNR and FQNEAQ (reference sequence). The CDR3 is made up of 12 amino acids. Here the CDR3 reads CASSLADEELFF. The CDR3 DNA sequence: TGTGCCAGCAGCTTAGCGGACGAAGAGCTGTTTTTT.

This chain uses TRBV19 with TRBJ2-2; no reliable D call. Germline CDR1 reads LNHDA; CDR2 reads SQIVND (reference sequence). The CDR3 has 16 residues. V lost 4 bases to trimming and J lost 1 base, with 13 bases between them. Here the CDR3 DNA reads TGTGCCAGTAGTACCCCCCCTCACAGGAACACCGGGGAGCTGTTTTTT. This translates into CASSTPPHRNTGELFF. The whole variable domain, filled in from reference TRBV19 and TRBJ2-2, reads DGGITQSPKYLFRKEGQNVTLSCEQNLNHDAMYWYRQDPGQGLRLIYYSQIVNDFQKGDIAEGYSVSREKKESFPLTVTSAQKNPTAFYLCASSTPPHRNTGELFFGEGSRLTVL.

The CDR3: CASSQGSARGADTQYF. Written as DNA, the CDR3 is TGCGCCAGCAGCCAAGGTTCGGCCAGGGGGGCAGATACGCAGTATTTT. V and J are TRBV4-1 and TRBJ2-3, with D possibly matching TRBD1 (7 bases). Germline values: CDR1 MGHRA, CDR2 YSYEKL. The CDR3 totals 16 residues. V lost 1 base to trimming and J lost 4 bases, with 15 bases between them.

The chain uses TRBV14 and TRBJ2-3; 12 bases are shared with TRBD2. V trimming: 1 base; J trimming: 5 bases; junction bases outside the gene matches: 1. Germline-derived CDR1 and CDR2 are SGHDN and FVKESK. There are 15 residues in the CDR3. CDR3 in DNA: TGTGCCAGCAGCCAAGGACTAGCGGGAGTAGATACGCAGTATTTT. Amino acid sequence: CASSQGLAGVDTQYF.